The 2 T cell receptor beta chains below were found in one sample sequenced in a study of PD-1 and CTLA-4 blockade in melanoma. TCRdb's copy holds only in-frame clones and misses some; the assay was immunoSEQ multiplex PCR. The table shows 25,000 to 35,000 clones, with less than 90% occurring only once. The sample here was CD8+ T cells from peripheral blood, taken before anti-PD-1 treatment. The receptors originated from a human donor with melanoma.

The chain combines TRBV15 with TRBJ1-5, with 8 bases aligning to TRBD1. The CDR3 sequence is 14 residues long. V shed 5 bases, J shed 7 bases, and the junction held 7 bases outside the gene matches. Per germline, CDR1 LNHNV and CDR2 YYDKDF (reference sequence). CDR3 DNA: TGTGCCACCAGCCCGGACAGGGTAGGCCAGCCCCAGCATTTT. It yields the protein CATSPDRVGQPQHF.

The chain joins TRBV29-1 to TRBJ2-7, with TRBD1 as a possible D gene (5 bases). Germline V gives CDR1 SQVTM, CDR2 ANQGSEA. The CDR3 loop spans 12 amino acids. V shed 8 bases and J shed 1 base, with 12 bases lying between them. Written as DNA, the CDR3 is TGCAGCACACAGGAAGAGTCCTACGAGCAGTACTTC. This translates into CSTQEESYEQYF.